Each of the 5 T cell receptor beta chains below was sequenced from the same sample in a study of T cell responses to AZD1222 COVID-19 vaccine. Profiled with immunoSEQ multiplex PCR; TCRdb holds only in-frame clones, not every one. The sample has under 150,000 clones, just over 85% seen once. Material: peripheral blood, obtained on day 0 of AZD1222 vaccination. The receptors were sampled from an adult in good health.

This clone has only one observation. The V and J genes are TRBV4-2 and TRBJ2-7; no clear D gene. The V gene lost 3 bases and the J gene lost 3 bases, with 15 bases spanning the gap. Germline V lookup: CDR1 LGHNA, CDR2 YNFKEQ. The CDR3 has 15 residues. The CDR3 sequence is CASSQAPLADYEQYF. As DNA, the CDR3 is TGTGCCAGCAGCCAGGCTCCGTTGGCCGACTACGAGCAGTACTTC.

This chain links TRBV6-5 with TRBJ2-7, with 9 bases that match TRBD1. The V gene's germline CDR1 is MNHEY and CDR2 SVGAGI. J lost 3 bases, V lost 2 bases, and 5 bases had no gene match. The CDR3 sequence is 15 residues long. CDR3 coding DNA: TGTGCCAGCAGTTACGCATGGGGACAGGGCTACGAGCAGTACTTC. Translated, it gives CASSYAWGQGYEQYF.

The chain is built from TRBV27 and TRBJ2-3; a weak D match, TRBD1 (6 bases). V was trimmed by 7 bases and J by 0 bases, leaving 17 bases between them. This CDR3 region has 16 residues. Germline lookup yields CDR1 MNHEY and CDR2 SMNVEV (reference sequence). CDR3 residues: CASNTKGVRSTDTQYF. For the CDR3, the DNA is TGTGCCAGCAATACGAAGGGGGTTCGTAGCACAGATACGCAGTATTTT.

V and J are TRBV5-6 and TRBJ2-5; D might be TRBD2 (5 bases). This CDR3 region has 14 residues. Germline V lookup: CDR1 SGHDT, CDR2 YYEEEE. V lost 1 base and J 5 bases, leaving 12 bases between the germline ends. The CDR3 nucleotides read TGTGCCAGCAGCTTGCGGGGTGCTGCGGAGACCCAGTACTTC. Its protein is CASSLRGAAETQYF.

The chain links TRBV27 to TRBJ2-2, with TRBD1 identical over 7 bases. The CDR3 extends over 14 amino acids. Germline-derived CDR1 and CDR2 are MNHEY and SMNVEV (reference sequence). The V gene end was trimmed by 6 bases and the J gene end by 5 bases; junction bases not matched to a gene: 6. The CDR3 DNA reads TGTGCCAGCAGGCGGACAGGTCAGACCGGGGAGCTGTTTTTT. It is translated as CASRRTGQTGELFF.